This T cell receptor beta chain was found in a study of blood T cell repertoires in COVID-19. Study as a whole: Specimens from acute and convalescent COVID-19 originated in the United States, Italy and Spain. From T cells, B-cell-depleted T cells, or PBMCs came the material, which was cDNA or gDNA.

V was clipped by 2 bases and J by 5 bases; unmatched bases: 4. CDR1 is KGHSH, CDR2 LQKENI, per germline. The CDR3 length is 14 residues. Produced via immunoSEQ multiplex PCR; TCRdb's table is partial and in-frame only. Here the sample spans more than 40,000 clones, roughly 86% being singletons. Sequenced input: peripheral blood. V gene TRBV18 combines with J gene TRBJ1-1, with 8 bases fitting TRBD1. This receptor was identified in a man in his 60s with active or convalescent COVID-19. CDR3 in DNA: TGTGCCAGCTCACCAGACAGGGGATTGACTGAAGCTTTCTTT. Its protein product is CASSPDRGLTEAFF.